This TCR beta chain is drawn from a study of CD8 T cells in Susac syndrome. Findings and limits, study-wide: Regarding the TCR sequencing and HLA analysis, the study admitted that a relatively small number of individuals were involved.

Regarding this clonotype: As yet, its antigen is unknown.

The multiple sclerosis controls consisted of treatment-naive patients with relapsing-remitting disease, either stable or active. TEMRA cells were enriched by FACS, while CD8+ and CD4+ T cells were obtained through a negative isolation that was performed magnetically. An input of about 0.5 to 1 ug of RNA was subjected to reverse transcription using random hexamers. With immunoSEQ multiplex PCR, TCR beta CDR3 was amplified across 54 Vbeta and 13 Jbeta. TCRdb re-called the immunoSEQ multiplex PCR reads through MiXCR, storing one row per CDR3 protein. The data hold around 120,000 distinct CDR3 sequences, with approximately 93% observed a single time. V was cut by 5 bases and J by 0 bases, with 5 bases left in between. The length of the CDR3 is 13 residues. Germline V gene sequence: CDR1 LGHNA, CDR2 YSLEER.

The material sequenced was CD4+ T cells from PBMCs. This TCR was recovered from a human donor with multiple sclerosis. V and J are TRBV4-3 and TRBJ2-1; D remains unclear. Here the CDR3 DNA reads TGCGCCAGCAGCGTCGACTCCTACAATGAGCAGTTCTTC. Amino acids: CASSVDSYNEQFF.